This T cell receptor (beta chain) is drawn from a study of blood T cell repertoires in COVID-19. Either two negative PCRs, clearance, or symptom resolution qualified Cohort 3 donors as recovered. Using immunoSEQ multiplex PCR, the repertoire was profiled, and TCRdb retains in-frame clones only, with some absent. Of 490,000 or so clones listed, around 85% are singletons. Per the germline V gene, CDR1 is SGHRS and CDR2 is YFSETQ. This CDR3 contains 15 residues. V gave up 1 base and J gave up 7 bases; unmatched junction bases: 4. The chain uses TRBV5-1 and TRBJ1-4, with TRBD1 matching over 10 bases. The specimen sequenced was PBMCs or T cells enriched from blood (not recorded which). The receptor was isolated from a woman aged 60-70 years who had recovered from COVID-19. The CDR3 DNA reads as TGCGCCAGCAGCTTGCAGACAGGGGGCAGTGAAAAACTGTTTTTT. It codes for CASSLQTGGSEKLFF.